These T cell receptor beta chains were read from a single sample in a study of cytomegalovirus exposure and HLA in healthy donors. The protocol was immunoSEQ multiplex PCR, while the TCRdb copy is restricted to in-frame clones and leaves out a portion. The profile covers about 170,000 clones, with less than 85% appearing a single time and 1% taken by the ten largest. The sample consisted of PBMCs. These receptors were taken from a boy aged 2-9 years in good health and CMV-seronegative. Both conserved end residues are part of each CDR3. The D gene is left open where the match is weak. Not every row has a clone size; where given, it reads once, few, many or a size class.

abundance	v_gene	d_gene	j_gene	CDR3nt	CDR3aa
.	TRBV9	.	TRBJ1-1	TGTGCCAGCAGCGTAGATGGCGGGAACACTGAAGCTTTCTTT	CASSVDGGNTEAFF
.	TRBV5-4	TRBD1	TRBJ1-1	TGTGCCAGCAGCTTGTTTGGACAGGGCAGGGGCACTGAAGCTTTCTTT	CASSLFGQGRGTEAFF
.	TRBV28	TRBD1	TRBJ1-2	TGTGCCAGCAGGCCGGGACAGGAGTTCTATGGCTACACCTTC	CASRPGQEFYGYTF
.	TRBV27	.	TRBJ2-6	TGTGCCAGCAGTTTCCTCTCTGGGGCCAACGTCCTGACTTTC	CASSFLSGANVLTF
.	TRBV2	.	TRBJ1-2	TGTGCCAGCAGTGACCCCTGGGGGGGGGCCGGCTATGGCTACACCTTC	CASSDPWGGAGYGYTF
.	TRBV2	TRBD2	TRBJ2-4	TGTGCCAGCAGGGGGGTAGCGGGGGGAGCCAAAAACATTCAGTACTTC	CASRGVAGGAKNIQYF
.	TRBV5-1	TRBD1	TRBJ1-1	TGCGCCAGCAGCTTTTTCGGGACAGGGGACACTGAAGCTTTCTTT	CASSFFGTGDTEAFF
.	TRBV10-2	TRBD1	TRBJ2-5	TGCGCCAGCGCTCTTATGGGACAGGGACAAGAGACCCAGTACTTC	CASALMGQGQETQYF
.	TRBV5-1	TRBD2	TRBJ2-1	TGCGCCAGCAGCTTGGTGAGGACTAGCGGGGGGGCGGGGCAGTTCTTC	CASSLVRTSGGAGQFF
.	TRBV29-1	TRBD2	TRBJ2-7	TGCAGCGTTGAACGAACTAGCGGGCGCCACTACGAGCAGTACTTC	CSVERTSGRHYEQYF
.	TRBV9	TRBD2	TRBJ2-1	TGTGCCAGCAGCGTAGGCGGGGGCTCCTACAATGAGCAGTTCTTC	CASSVGGGSYNEQFF
.	TRBV11-2	.	TRBJ1-4	TGTGCCAGCAGCTTACAGGGATGGGCTAATGAAAAACTGTTTTTT	CASSLQGWANEKLFF
once	TRBV19	TRBD1	TRBJ1-5	TGTGCCAGTAGTATGGCGGACAGGAATTCGGCAGCAAATCAGCCCCAGCATTTT	CASSMADRNSAANQPQHF
.	TRBV28	TRBD2	TRBJ2-3	TGTGCCAGCAGTTTAAGGAGCGGGGGATTCACAGATACGCAGTATTTT	CASSLRSGGFTDTQYF
once	TRBV7-2	TRBD1	TRBJ2-3	TGTGCCAGCAGCTCGGGACAGTTTAAGTCAGATACGCAGTATTTT	CASSSGQFKSDTQYF
.	TRBV7-6	.	TRBJ2-5	TGTGCCAGCAGCCGCCGCCGGGAGACCCAGTACTTC	CASSRRRETQYF
.	TRBV5-1	.	TRBJ2-5	TGCGCCAGCAGCCGGGGAGAGAGGACAGAAGAGACCCAGTACTTC	CASSRGERTEETQYF
once	TRBV6-1	.	TRBJ2-1	TGTGCCAGCAGTGAAGCGGAGGAGTGGGAGCAGTTCTTC	CASSEAEEWEQFF
once	TRBV5-4	TRBD1	TRBJ2-3	TGTGCCAGCAGCCCTGGGACAGGATTAGGTGGCACAGATACGCAGTATTTT	CASSPGTGLGGTDTQYF
.	TRBV21-1	.	TRBJ2-5	TGTGCCAGAGGGGAGGGAAAGGGAGAGACCCAGTACTTC	CARGEGKGETQYF
.	TRBV27	TRBD1	TRBJ2-7	TGTGCCAGCAGTTATGGACAGGGAGTGGGGGAGCAGTACTTC	CASSYGQGVGEQYF
many	TRBV11-3	TRBD1	TRBJ1-1	TGTGCCAGCAGCTCGACAGGGGTCGAGAACACTGAAGCTTTCTTT	CASSSTGVENTEAFF
.	TRBV5-4	TRBD1	TRBJ1-4	TGTGCCAGCAGCTTGCGCCAGGGGGATGAAAAACTGTTTTTT	CASSLRQGDEKLFF
.	TRBV6-1	.	TRBJ1-5	TGTGCCAGCAGTGAGGGCATTAATCAGCCCCAGCATTTT	CASSEGINQPQHF